This T cell receptor (beta chain) emerged from a study of blood T cell repertoires in COVID-19. The participants were between roughly 18 and 100 years old and came from some 23 US areas. Participants' reported clinical history set cohort assignment. Before being deemed recovered, Cohort 3 donors had two negative PCRs, clearance, or symptom resolution. Germline-derived CDR1 and CDR2 are MDHEN and SYDVKM. The CDR3 consists of 15 residues. Trimming cost V 6 bases and J 3 bases; bases outside gene matches: 6. This clone was recorded once. TCRdb's copy holds only in-frame clones and misses some; the assay was immunoSEQ multiplex PCR. Counted here are about 190,000 clones, roughly 82% occurring once; the ten biggest clones make up around 8.6%.

This receptor was obtained from a woman in her twenties or thirties who had recovered from COVID-19. The V and J genes are TRBV28 and TRBJ2-2; 8 nucleotides agree with TRBD2. Input material: PBMCs or T cells enriched from blood (not recorded which). CDR3 DNA sequence: TGTGCCAGCAGATATACGGGGGGGTACACCGGGGAGCTGTTTTTT. Protein sequence: CASRYTGGYTGELFF.